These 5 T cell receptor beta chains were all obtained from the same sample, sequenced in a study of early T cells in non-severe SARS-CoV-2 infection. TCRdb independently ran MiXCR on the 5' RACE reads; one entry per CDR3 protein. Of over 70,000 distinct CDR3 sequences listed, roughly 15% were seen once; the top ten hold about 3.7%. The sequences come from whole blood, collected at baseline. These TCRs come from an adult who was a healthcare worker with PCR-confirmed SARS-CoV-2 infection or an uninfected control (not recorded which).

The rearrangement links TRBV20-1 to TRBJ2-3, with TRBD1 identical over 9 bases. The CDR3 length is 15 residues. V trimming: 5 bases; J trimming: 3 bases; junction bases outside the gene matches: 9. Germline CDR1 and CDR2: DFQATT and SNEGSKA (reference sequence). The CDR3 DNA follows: TGCAGTGCTGACCGGACAGGGGATGGAACAGATACGCAGTATTTT. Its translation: CSADRTGDGTDTQYF.

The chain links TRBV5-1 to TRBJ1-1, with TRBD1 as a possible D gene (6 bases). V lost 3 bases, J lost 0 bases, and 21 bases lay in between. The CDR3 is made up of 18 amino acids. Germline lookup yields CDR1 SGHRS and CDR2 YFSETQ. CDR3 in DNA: TGCGCCAGCAGCTCGCATCCGGGACATCAAGTATTGAACACTGAAGCTTTCTTT. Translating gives CASSSHPGHQVLNTEAFF.

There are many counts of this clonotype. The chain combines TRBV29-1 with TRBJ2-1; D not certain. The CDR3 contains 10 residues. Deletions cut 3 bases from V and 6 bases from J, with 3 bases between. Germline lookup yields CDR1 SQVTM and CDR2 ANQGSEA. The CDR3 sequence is CSVDGNEQFF. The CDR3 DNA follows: TGCAGCGTTGACGGCAATGAGCAGTTCTTC.

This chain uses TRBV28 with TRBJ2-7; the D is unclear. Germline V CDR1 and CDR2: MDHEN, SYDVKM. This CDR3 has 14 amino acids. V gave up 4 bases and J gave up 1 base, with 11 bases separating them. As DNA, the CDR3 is TGTGCCAGCAGTTCCGTCTTGTCTTCCTACGAGCAGTACTTC. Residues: CASSSVLSSYEQYF.

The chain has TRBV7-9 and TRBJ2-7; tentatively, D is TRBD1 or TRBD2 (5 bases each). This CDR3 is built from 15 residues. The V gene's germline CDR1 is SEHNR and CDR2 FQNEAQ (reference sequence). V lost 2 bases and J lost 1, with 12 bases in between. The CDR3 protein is CASSLYSGQSYEQYF. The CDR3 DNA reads TGTGCCAGCAGCTTATACTCGGGGCAATCCTACGAGCAGTACTTC. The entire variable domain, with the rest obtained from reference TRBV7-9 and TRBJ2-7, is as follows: DTGVSQNPRHKITKRGQNVTFRCDPISEHNRLYWYRQTLGQGPEFLTYFQNEAQLEKSRLLSDRFSAERPKGSFSTLEIQRTEQGDSAMYLCASSLYSGQSYEQYFGPGTRLTVT.